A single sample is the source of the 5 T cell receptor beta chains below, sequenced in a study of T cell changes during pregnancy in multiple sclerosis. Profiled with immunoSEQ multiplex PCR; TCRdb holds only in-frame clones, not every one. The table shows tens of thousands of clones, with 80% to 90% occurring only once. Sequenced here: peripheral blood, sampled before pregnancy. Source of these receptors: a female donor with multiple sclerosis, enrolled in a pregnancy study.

The CDR3 is CASSPPRGEKLFF. The CDR3 DNA reads TGTGCCAGCTCACCACCCAGGGGTGAAAAACTGTTTTTT. The rearrangement joins TRBV18 to TRBJ1-4; D is perhaps TRBD1 (6 bases). The length of the CDR3 is 13 residues. Deletions cut 0 bases from V and 7 bases from J, with 6 bases between. Per germline, CDR1 KGHSH and CDR2 LQKENI.

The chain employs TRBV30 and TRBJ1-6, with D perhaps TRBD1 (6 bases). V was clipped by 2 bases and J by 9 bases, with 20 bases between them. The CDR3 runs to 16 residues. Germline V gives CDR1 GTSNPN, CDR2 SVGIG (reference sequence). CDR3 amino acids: CAWSLFKQGYRSPLHF. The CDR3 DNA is TGTGCCTGGAGTCTATTTAAACAGGGATACCGTTCACCCCTCCACTTT.

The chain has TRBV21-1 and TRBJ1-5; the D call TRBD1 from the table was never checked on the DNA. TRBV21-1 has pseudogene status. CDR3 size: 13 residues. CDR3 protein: CARNSGGAGVGHF. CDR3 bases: TGTGCCAGGAACTCAGGGGGCGCGGGGGTTGGGCATTTT.

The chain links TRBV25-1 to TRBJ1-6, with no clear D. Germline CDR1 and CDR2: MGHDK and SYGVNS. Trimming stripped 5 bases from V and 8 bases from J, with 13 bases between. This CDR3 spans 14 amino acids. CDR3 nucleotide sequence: TGTGCCAGCAGTCATCTCCCCGAGGATTCACCCCTCCACTTT. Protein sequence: CASSHLPEDSPLHF.

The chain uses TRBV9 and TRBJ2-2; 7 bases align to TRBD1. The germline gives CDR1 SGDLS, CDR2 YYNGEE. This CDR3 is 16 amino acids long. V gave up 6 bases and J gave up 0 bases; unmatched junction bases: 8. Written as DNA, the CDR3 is TGTGCCAGCACCAAAGGGGGCAGCGCGAACACCGGGGAGCTGTTTTTT. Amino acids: CASTKGGSANTGELFF.